The 11 T cell receptor beta chains in this list originate from one sample, sequenced in a study of T cells of healthy individuals. One entry per CDR3 protein results from TCRdb running MiXCR on the 5' RACE reads. This sample yields some 69,000 distinct CDR3 sequences, of which roughly 15% are seen a single time; approximately 4.8% belongs to the top ten. These receptor sequences come from a human donor in good health.

At least ten counts were recorded for this clonotype. The V call is TRBV27, the J call TRBJ2-1, with 9 bases lining up with TRBD1. Germline-derived CDR1 and CDR2 are MNHEY and SMNVEV (reference sequence). After removal of 3 bases from V and 1 base from J, the junction contained 7 bases not matched to a gene. The CDR3 covers 17 residues. The CDR3: CASSFAGGTGSYNEQFF. CDR3 DNA: TGTGCCAGCAGTTTCGCCGGCGGGACAGGGTCCTACAATGAGCAGTTCTTC.

This clonotype was detected many times. V is TRBV20-1 and J is TRBJ1-5; D might be TRBD1 (5 bases). This CDR3 comprises 13 residues. Trimming pared 5 bases from V and 4 bases from J, leaving 12 bases between. Germline lookup yields CDR1 DFQATT and CDR2 SNEGSKA (reference sequence). The CDR3 sequence: CSAGSWGNQPQHF. The CDR3 region has the DNA TGCAGTGCTGGAAGTTGGGGGAATCAGCCCCAGCATTTT.

This clonotype was observed at least ten times. The J gene is TRBJ2-1, the V gene TRBV7-2; 8 positions agree with TRBD2. Per the germline V gene, CDR1 is SGHTA and CDR2 is FQGNSA. The V and J ends lost 1 base and 6 bases, in that order; junction bases with no gene match: 5. This CDR3 region has 15 residues. CDR3 sequence: CASSLDQRGSNEQFF. The CDR3 bases are TGTGCCAGCAGCTTAGACCAGCGGGGGTCCAATGAGCAGTTCTTC.

This clonotype was seen repeatedly, ten times or more. The V call is TRBV19, the J call TRBJ2-7; 8 nucleotides match TRBD2. CDR3 size: 16 residues. With 3 bases clipped from V and 3 bases from J, the junction kept 10 bases outside the gene matches. From germline, CDR1 is LNHDA and CDR2 SQIVND (reference sequence). The CDR3 reads CASSIVLAERNYEQYF. The CDR3 DNA sequence: TGTGCCAGTAGTATCGTACTAGCGGAAAGGAACTACGAGCAGTACTTC.

There are a few counts of this clonotype. V is TRBV7-9 and J is TRBJ2-7; 8 bases fit TRBD1. V trimming: 10 bases; J trimming: 1 base; junction bases outside the gene matches: 6. Germline V lookup: CDR1 SEHNR, CDR2 FQNEAQ (reference sequence). CDR3 length: 13 amino acids. Here the CDR3 reads CAIKGQGSYEQYF. The DNA of the CDR3 is TGTGCCATCAAAGGACAGGGATCCTACGAGCAGTACTTC.

This chain uses TRBV7-9 with TRBJ1-2, with no clear D. The V gene lost 5 bases and the J gene lost 4 bases, with 2 bases spanning the gap. Looked up from germline, CDR1 is SEHNR and CDR2 is FQNEAQ (reference sequence). The CDR3 sequence is 10 residues long. The CDR3 nucleotides read TGTGCCAGCAGCGTCTATGGCTACACCTTC. It codes for CASSVYGYTF.

The chain is built from TRBV3-1 and TRBJ2-4, with a weak D call TRBD2 (6 bases). V gave up 1 base and J gave up 0 bases, with 13 bases separating them. Germline CDR1 is LGHDT and CDR2 is YNNKEL (reference sequence). This CDR3 region has 17 residues. CDR3 residues: CASSQVSGGVAKNIQYF. In nucleotides, the CDR3 is TGTGCCAGCAGCCAAGTTAGTGGCGGGGTAGCCAAAAACATTCAGTACTTC.

The chain has TRBV5-1 and TRBJ2-5, with D unclear. Trimming removed 0 bases at V and 5 bases at J, with 8 bases between. Germline CDR1 SGHRS, CDR2 YFSETQ. This CDR3 region has 13 residues. The DNA of the CDR3 is TGCGCCAGCAGCTTGGGTAGCCAGGAGACCCAGTACTTC. Its translation is CASSLGSQETQYF.

This chain joins TRBV3-1 and TRBJ2-6; TRBD1 matches at 10 bases. The CDR3 sequence is 19 residues long. Trimming at V came to 2 bases and at J to 4 bases, leaving 11 bases not matched to a gene. Germline V gene sequence: CDR1 LGHDT, CDR2 YNNKEL (reference sequence). As DNA, the CDR3 is TGTGCCAGCAGCCAAAGGGCCCGGACAGGGGGTTCAGGGGCCAACGTCCTGACTTTC. It specifies CASSQRARTGGSGANVLTF.

This chain uses TRBV11-1 with TRBJ2-3; D uncertain. Trimming cost V 5 bases and J 2 bases, with 5 bases left between them. CDR1 is SGHAT and CDR2 is FQDESV in the germline V gene (reference sequence). The CDR3 covers 12 residues. CDR3 sequence reads: CASSLFTDTQYF. Here the CDR3 DNA reads TGTGCCAGCAGCCTGTTCACAGATACGCAGTATTTT.

This clonotype has ten or more counts. The chain carries TRBV28 and TRBJ1-1; D remains ambiguous. Trimming stripped 2 bases from V and 6 bases from J, with 16 bases between. The CDR3 is 15 residues long. Germline V gene data show CDR1 as MDHEN and CDR2 as SYDVKM. The CDR3, as DNA: TGTGCCAGCAGTTTAAGGGAAAACATAGTGGCTGAAGCTTTCTTT. Translating it yields CASSLRENIVAEAFF.